The clone carrying this T cell receptor (beta chain) was observed a few times. Its antigen is unidentified. Trimming left V 5 bases short and J 4 bases short, with 12 bases between. The CDR3 is 14 amino acids. The germline V gene encodes CDR1 SGHVS and CDR2 FNYEAQ. These data originate in a study of cytomegalovirus exposure and HLA in healthy donors. Findings and limits, study-wide: Presence/absence comparisons presumed near-even sequencing depth among donors.

Amplification used 60 Vbeta primers and 13 Jbeta primers. Produced via immunoSEQ multiplex PCR; TCRdb's table is partial and in-frame only. Counted here are about 120,000 clones, approximately 80% occurring once; the ten biggest clones make up approximately 0.22%. The gene calls are TRBV7-6 and TRBJ1-3; D is possibly TRBD1 (5 bases). The sequencing sample was made of PBMCs. The TCR sequence derives from a man aged 45-60 years in good health and CMV-seronegative. This chain's CDR3 is CASSPAGRGNTIYF. Here the CDR3 DNA reads TGTGCCAGCAGCCCAGCAGGGCGCGGAAACACCATATATTTT.